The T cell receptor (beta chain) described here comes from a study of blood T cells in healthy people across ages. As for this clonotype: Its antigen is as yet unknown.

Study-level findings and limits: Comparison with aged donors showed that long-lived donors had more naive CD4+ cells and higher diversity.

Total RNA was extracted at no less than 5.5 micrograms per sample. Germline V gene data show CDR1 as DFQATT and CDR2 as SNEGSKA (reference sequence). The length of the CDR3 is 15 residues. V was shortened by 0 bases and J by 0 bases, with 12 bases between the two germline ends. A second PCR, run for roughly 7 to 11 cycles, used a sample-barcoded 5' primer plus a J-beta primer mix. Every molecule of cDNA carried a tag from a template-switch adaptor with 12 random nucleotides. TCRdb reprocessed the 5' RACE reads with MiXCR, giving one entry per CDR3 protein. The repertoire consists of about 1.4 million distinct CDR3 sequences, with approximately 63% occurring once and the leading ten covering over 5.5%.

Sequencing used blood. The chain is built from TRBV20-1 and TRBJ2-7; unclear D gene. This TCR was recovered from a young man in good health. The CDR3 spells CSARDSTVSSYEQYF. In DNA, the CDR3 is TGCAGTGCTAGAGATTCGACCGTTAGCTCCTACGAGCAGTACTTC.